Listed below are T cell receptor beta chains from one sample, sequenced in a study of blood T cells in healthy people across ages. TCRdb fed the 5' RACE reads into MiXCR, producing one record per CDR3 protein. The sample consists of about 1 million distinct CDR3 sequences, 45% of them appearing once. Sequenced: blood. These receptors were taken from a woman aged 55-70 years in good health. The CDR3 runs from the conserved cysteine through the conserved F or W. The D gene is left open where the match is weak. Size values are once, few and many counts, or a class for expanded clones, and some rows have none.

TRBJ2-6,NA,NA,TRBV6-6,CASDRDSGANVLTF,TGTGCCAGCGACCGGGACTCTGGGGCCAACGTCCTGACTTTC
TRBJ2-3,NA,NA,TRBV15,CATSRDGAPGDTQYF,TGTGCCACCAGCAGAGATGGGGCCCCAGGGGATACGCAGTATTTT
TRBJ2-3,few,NA,TRBV4-2,CASSQGRRDQSDTQYF,TGTGCCAGCAGTCAGGGGCGGAGGGATCAGTCAGATACGCAGTATTTT
TRBJ2-7,many,TRBD2,TRBV20-1,CSARDRTSGMYEQYF,TGCAGTGCTAGAGATAGGACTAGCGGGATGTACGAGCAGTACTTC
TRBJ2-5,NA,TRBD2,TRBV20-1,CSAAGGLADNNEQYF,TGCAGTGCTGCGGGGGGACTAGCGGATAACAATGAGCAGTACTTC
TRBJ2-7,NA,TRBD2,TRBV5-6,CAGGRANSYNEQYF,TGTGCCGGGGGGAGGGCCAATTCCTACAATGAGCAGTACTTC
TRBJ2-1,NA,TRBD2,TRBV27,CASSLSSGATYNEQFF,TGTGCCAGCAGTTTATCGAGCGGGGCCACCTACAATGAGCAGTTCTTC
TRBJ1-2,NA,NA,TRBV29-1,CSADRLNYGYTF,TGCAGCGCTGATCGATTAAACTATGGCTACACCTTC
TRBJ2-7,few,TRBD2,TRBV12-3/TRBV12-4,CASSWTRGYEQYF,TGTGCCAGCAGTTGGACGCGGGGGTACGAGCAGTACTTC
TRBJ2-3,few,NA,TRBV20-1,CSARDFMAGTDTQYF,TGCAGTGCTAGAGATTTTATGGCGGGCACAGATACGCAGTATTTT
TRBJ2-5,few,NA,TRBV7-6,CASSLAQGTLETQYF,TGTGCCAGCAGCTTAGCACAGGGAACCTTGGAGACCCAGTACTTC
TRBJ1-2,few,NA,TRBV3-1,CASSQDAANYGYTF,TGTGCCAGCAGCCAAGATGCAGCTAACTATGGCTACACCTTC
TRBJ2-3,few,TRBD2,TRBV10-3,CAISESRTSGTRTDTQYF,TGTGCCATCAGTGAGTCTAGGACTAGCGGGACCCGCACAGATACGCAGTATTTT
TRBJ2-5,NA,NA,TRBV24-1,CATGRGAQETQYF,TGTGCCACCGGCCGGGGTGCCCAAGAGACCCAGTACTTC